The clone carrying this T cell receptor beta chain was recorded many times. The antigen remains undetermined. A junction end diverges from the germline sequence, so it may reflect a read error. Having ophthalmopathy, the donors showed moderate-to-severe activity, CAS ≥3 and NOSPECS ≥4, with disease lasting under 3 months. These data originate in a study of Graves' ophthalmopathy and Graves' hyperthyroidism. Points from the study as a whole: Researchers report that a 13-signature model separated ophthalmopathy from stable hyperthyroidism, posting around 86% sensitivity and 75% to 84% specificity.

Scientists amplified the TCR beta CDR3 regions from RNA transcripts. HTBI primers were employed in first-round RT-PCR, then a second-round multiplex PCR followed. MiXCR, run by TCRdb on the multiplex PCR reads, gives a single entry per CDR3 protein. The repertoire holds about 640,000 distinct CDR3 sequences, roughly two fifths seen once, with 3% to 3.5% in the top ten. This CDR3 comprises 13 residues. CDR1 is LGHNA, CDR2 YSLEER, per germline. The chain combines TRBV4-3 with TRBJ1-1; D is unclear. The clonotype comes from an adult man with Graves' ophthalmopathy. Material: peripheral blood. CDR3 DNA sequence: TGTGCCAGCAGCCCAGGACGGGACACTGAAGCTTTCTTT. Its translation is CASSPGRDTEAFF.